This TCR beta chain emerged from a study of CD8 T cells in Susac syndrome. Turning to the study itself: Among the sequenced Susac syndrome patients, roughly six had active disease while 8 or 9 were in remission. At blood draw, Susac syndrome patients were therapy-naive, on corticosteroids, or on intravenous immunoglobulin alone.

This CDR3 comprises 14 residues. V shed 5 bases and J shed 0 bases, with 10 bases lying between them. Germline CDR1 SEHNR, CDR2 FQNEAQ (reference sequence). It was with random hexamers that 0.5 to 1 ug RNA was reverse transcribed. By means of immunoSEQ multiplex PCR, TCR beta CDR3 spanning 54 Vbeta and 13 Jbeta underwent amplification. In TCRdb, the immunoSEQ multiplex PCR reads were re-called with MiXCR into one record per CDR3 protein. Here the sample spans fewer than 85,000 distinct CDR3 sequences, around 94% being singletons. The chain carries TRBV7-9 and TRBJ2-5; the D gene is possibly TRBD1 (6 bases). Material for sequencing was CD8+ T cells from PBMCs. The TCR originated in a human donor with Susac syndrome. CDR3 nucleotides: TGTGCCAGCAGCCCAGGGGACAACCAAGAGACCCAGTACTTC. Translating gives CASSPGDNQETQYF.